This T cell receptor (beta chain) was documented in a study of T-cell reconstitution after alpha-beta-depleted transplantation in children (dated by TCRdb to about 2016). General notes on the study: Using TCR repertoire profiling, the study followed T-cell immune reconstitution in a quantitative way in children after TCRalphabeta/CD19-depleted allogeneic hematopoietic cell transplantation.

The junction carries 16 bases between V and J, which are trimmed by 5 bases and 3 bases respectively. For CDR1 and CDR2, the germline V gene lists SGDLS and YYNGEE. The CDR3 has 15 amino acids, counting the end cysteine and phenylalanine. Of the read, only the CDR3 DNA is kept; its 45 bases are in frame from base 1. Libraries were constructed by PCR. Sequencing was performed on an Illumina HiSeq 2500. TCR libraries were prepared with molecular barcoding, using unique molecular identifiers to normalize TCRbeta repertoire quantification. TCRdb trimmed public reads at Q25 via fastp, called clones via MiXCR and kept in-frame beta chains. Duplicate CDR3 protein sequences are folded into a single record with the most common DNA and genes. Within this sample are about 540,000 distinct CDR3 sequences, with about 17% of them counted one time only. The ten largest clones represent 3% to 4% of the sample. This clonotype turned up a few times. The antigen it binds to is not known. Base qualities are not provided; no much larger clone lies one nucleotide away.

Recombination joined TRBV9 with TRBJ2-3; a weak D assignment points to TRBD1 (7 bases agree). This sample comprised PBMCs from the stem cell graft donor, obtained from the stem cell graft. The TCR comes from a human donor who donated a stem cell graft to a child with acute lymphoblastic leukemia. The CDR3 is CASRSGGGLTDTQYF. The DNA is TGTGCCAGCAGGTCCGGAGGGGGCTTGACAGATACGCAGTATTTT.